The next 2 T cell receptor beta chains were all read from a single sample in a study of T cells in women clearing cervical HPV infection (dated by TCRdb to between 2017 and 2018). The library was generated by the immunoSEQ multiplex PCR assay. TCRdb re-hosts the immuneACCESS table, in-frame sequences only. Its copies lack some clones; in the studies checked, an unresolved V gene accounts for under half of them, and the cause for the rest is not known. The sample table records over 25,000 clones. The ten largest clones take up around a sixth of the sample. The sequencing input was blood buffy coat. These receptors originate from a woman aged 18 to 75 with a cervical HPV16 infection that either progressed to CIN3+ or cleared (not recorded which).

Notes on this clone: The CDR3 goes on 3 residues after the read ends, and that part is filled in from the germline J gene. The rearrangement links TRBV30 to TRBJ2-3; 7 bases line up with TRBD2. Germline lookup yields CDR1 GTSNPN and CDR2 SVGIG (reference sequence). The CDR3 runs 16 residues. The DNA read from the CDR3 is TGTGCCTGGAGTGTACGGGGGGTATTGGGGAATCAGCCG. It encodes CAWSVRGVLGNQP. From start to end, the CDR3 is CAWSVRGVLGNQPQYF.

Note on this clone: One junction end does not reproduce the germline sequence, and a read error may be involved. The CDR3 end is not reached by the read, which stops 3 residues before it; the germline J gene fills it in. This chain joins TRBV7-7 and TRBJ2-1; 7 positions agree with TRBD2. Germline V gene data show CDR1 as SSHAT and CDR2 as FNYEAQ (reference sequence). CDR3 size: 16 residues. The sequenced CDR3 bases are TGTGCTAGCAGACCCCTAGGCGCGGGAGTAACTTATGAG. The encoded protein is CASRPLGAGVTYE. The complete CDR3 sequence is CASRPLGAGVTYEQFF.